These 27 T cell receptor beta chains came from one sample sequenced in a study of blood T cell repertoires in COVID-19. This table comes from immunoSEQ multiplex PCR, and its TCRdb copy is limited to in-frame clones, with some not included. The sample holds about 200,000 clones, approximately 85% seen once. Sequencing was performed on PBMCs or T cells enriched from blood (not recorded which). These receptors all stem from a man aged 40-49 years who had recovered from COVID-19.

The V and J genes are TRBV5-1 and TRBJ2-5, with D maybe TRBD1 (5 bases). Between the trimmed V and J ends, which lost 0 bases and 0 bases, there was a span of 21 bases. In germline, CDR1 is SGHRS, CDR2 YFSETQ. This CDR3 comprises 19 residues. This CDR3 reads CASSLGTRGSFQDQETQYF. The DNA of the CDR3 is TGCGCCAGCAGCTTGGGCACAAGGGGAAGTTTTCAGGACCAAGAGACCCAGTACTTC.

The CDR3 reads CASSEGTGGYPSTF. CDR3 nucleotide sequence: TGTGCCAGCAGTGAAGGGACAGGGGGTTACCCTAGCACCTTC. This chain connects TRBV2 to TRBJ1-2; 10 nucleotides agree with TRBD1. Germline assignment: CDR1 SNHLY and CDR2 FYNNEI. V was pared by 1 base and J by 13 bases, with 9 bases of the junction left unmatched. The CDR3 loop spans 14 amino acids.

This chain links TRBV18 with TRBJ2-5; a weak D match, TRBD1 (6 bases). V was clipped by 3 bases and J by 2 bases, with 10 bases between them. Germline V gene sequence: CDR1 KGHSH, CDR2 LQKENI. This CDR3 has 14 amino acids. CDR3 protein: CASSPLGGQETQYF. DNA for the CDR3: TGTGCCAGCTCACCCCTAGGGGGTCAAGAGACCCAGTACTTC. Full variable domain (missing parts from reference TRBV18 and TRBJ2-5): NAGVMQNPRHLVRRRGQEARLRCSPMKGHSHVYWYRQLPEEGLKFMVYLQKENIIDESGMPKERFSAEFPKEGPSILRIQQVVRGDSAAYFCASSPLGGQETQYFGPGTRLLVL.

In its sample, this clone was seen once. V usage is TRBV7-3 and J usage is TRBJ1-3, with D unresolved. This CDR3 has 13 residues. V lost 5 bases and J 4 bases, leaving 9 bases between the germline ends. CDR1 and CDR2 (germline): SGHTA, FQGTGA. Here the CDR3 DNA reads TGTGCCAGCAGCCCCACAACAGGAAACACCATATATTTT. Its protein product is CASSPTTGNTIYF.

J is TRBJ2-5 and V is TRBV18; no reliable D call. The CDR3 totals 14 residues. Germline V gives CDR1 KGHSH, CDR2 LQKENI. Trimming stripped 0 bases from V and 1 base from J, with 6 bases between. CDR3 sequence reads: CASSPPSVQETQYF. CDR3 DNA sequence: TGTGCCAGCTCACCACCCTCCGTCCAAGAGACCCAGTACTTC.

This clone was counted between two and nine times. The chain carries TRBV5-4 and TRBJ2-1, with 7 bases matching TRBD2. The CDR3 has 14 amino acids. Unmatched junction bases numbered 2, after V lost 2 bases and J lost 3 bases. Per the germline V gene, CDR1 is SGHNT and CDR2 is YYREEE (reference sequence). For the CDR3, the DNA is TGTGCCAGCAGCTTCGCGGGGGACTACAATGAGCAGTTCTTC. Translating it yields CASSFAGDYNEQFF. Complete variable domain (other parts from reference TRBV5-4 and TRBJ2-1): ETGVTQSPTHLIKTRGQQVTLRCSSQSGHNTVSWYQQALGQGPQFIFQYYREEENGRGNFPPRFSGLQFPNYSSELNVNALELDDSALYLCASSFAGDYNEQFFGPGTRLTVL.

The chain joins TRBV6-2 or TRBV6-3 to TRBJ2-6; D remains unclear. The CDR3 extends over 16 amino acids. The V gene's germline CDR1 is MNHEY and CDR2 SVGEGT. The germline V and J ends were trimmed by 4 bases and 1 base, with 11 bases remaining between them. DNA of the CDR3: TGTGCCAGCAGTTCGTCACGGGTTTCTGGGGCCAACGTCCTGACTTTC. Protein: CASSSSRVSGANVLTF.

This chain joins TRBV19 and TRBJ1-1; the D gene is possibly TRBD1 (6 bases). With 1 base removed from V and 6 bases from J, the gap between germline ends came to 9 bases. CDR3 length: 13 residues. In germline, CDR1 is LNHDA, CDR2 SQIVND (reference sequence). The CDR3: CASSIVGGSEAFF. The CDR3 DNA is TGTGCCAGTAGTATAGTAGGGGGATCTGAAGCTTTCTTT.

This clone occurred once. The chain employs TRBV24-1 and TRBJ2-3, with a possible D match to TRBD2 (5 bases). The CDR3 is made up of 14 amino acids. V lost 4 bases to trimming and J lost 4 bases, with 11 bases between them. Looked up from germline, CDR1 is KGHDR and CDR2 is SFDVKD. Here the CDR3 DNA reads TGTGCCACCAGTGAAGATACTAGACCAGATACGCAGTATTTT. Protein: CATSEDTRPDTQYF.

The rearrangement links TRBV5-1 to TRBJ2-6; D is perhaps TRBD1 (6 bases). V shed 0 bases and J shed 4 bases, with 11 bases lying between them. CDR1 SGHRS and CDR2 YFSETQ come from the germline V gene. The CDR3 covers 16 residues. The CDR3 bases are TGCGCCAGCAGCTTGGACTCAGGGGACGGGGCCAACGTCCTGACTTTC. It specifies CASSLDSGDGANVLTF.

The count of this clone is one. V gene TRBV28 combines with J gene TRBJ1-1; 10 bases are shared with TRBD1. The germline CDR1 and CDR2 sequences are MDHEN and SYDVKM. This CDR3 spans 15 amino acids. J gave up 6 bases and V 6 bases, and 10 bases lay outside the gene matches. The CDR3 here is CASRTGGGRIAEAFF. As DNA, the CDR3 is TGTGCCAGCAGGACAGGGGGCGGACGTATTGCTGAAGCTTTCTTT.

This clone has just a few counts. The J gene is TRBJ1-1, the V gene TRBV30; the D is unclear. The CDR3 spans 16 residues. Trimming left V 4 bases short and J 4 bases short, with 22 bases between. CDR1 and CDR2 (germline): GTSNPN, SVGIG (reference sequence). The CDR3 loop is CAWIRPWAAGFTEAFF. For the CDR3, the DNA is TGTGCCTGGATCCGCCCTTGGGCAGCCGGTTTCACTGAAGCTTTCTTT. The full variable domain, in which reference TRBV30 and TRBJ1-1 provide the parts outside the CDR3, is SQTIHQWPATLVQPVGSPLSLECTVEGTSNPNLYWYRQAAGRGLQLLFYSVGIGQISSEVPQNLSASRPQDRQFILSSKKLLLSDSGFYLCAWIRPWAAGFTEAFFGQGTRLTVV.

The chain employs TRBV7-2 and TRBJ2-1, with D perhaps TRBD1 (6 bases). Germline V lookup: CDR1 SGHTA, CDR2 FQGNSA. V dropped 4 bases and J dropped 6 bases, with 13 bases sitting between them. The CDR3 totals 14 residues. CDR3 DNA sequence: TGTGCCAGCAGCTCATACAGGGAACGCAATGAGCAGTTCTTC. It translates to CASSSYRERNEQFF.

The rearrangement joins TRBV2 to TRBJ1-4; perhaps TRBD1 as D (5 bases). The V and J ends lost 7 bases and 8 bases respectively, with 17 bases between them. The germline gives CDR1 SNHLY, CDR2 FYNNEI. The CDR3 is 14 residues long. CDR3 region: CASKVREIWEKLFF. CDR3 nucleotide sequence: TGTGCCAGCAAGGTCAGGGAAATATGGGAAAAACTGTTTTTT.

This chain connects TRBV6-5 to TRBJ2-2, with TRBD2 identical over 9 bases. The CDR3 sequence is 14 residues long. Germline V lookup: CDR1 MNHEY, CDR2 SVGAGI. V shed 6 bases and J 7 bases; nucleotides not matched to a gene: 6. CDR3 sequence reads: CASRGEREVGELFF. CDR3 in DNA: TGTGCCAGCAGGGGGGAGCGGGAGGTCGGGGAGCTGTTTTTT.

V gene TRBV4-1 combines with J gene TRBJ1-1; 10 positions agree with TRBD1. Germline CDR1 is MGHRA and CDR2 is YSYEKL. The J segment lost 0 bases and the V segment lost 4 bases, leaving 5 bases of the junction unmatched. This CDR3 is 16 amino acids long. The CDR3 protein is CASSPTGTGVNTEAFF. Here the CDR3 DNA reads TGCGCCAGCAGCCCGACCGGGACAGGGGTGAACACTGAAGCTTTCTTT.

The chain uses TRBV7-9 and TRBJ1-5; 7 bases fit TRBD1. J gave up 5 bases and V 4 bases, and 5 bases lay outside the gene matches. Germline V gene lookup returns CDR1 SEHNR and CDR2 FQNEAQ (reference sequence). The CDR3 is 14 amino acids. CDR3 bases: TGTGCCAGCAGCTATACCGGGACAGATCAGCCCCAGCATTTT. Its translation is CASSYTGTDQPQHF. The full variable domain, in which reference TRBV7-9 and TRBJ1-5 provide the parts outside the CDR3, is DTGVSQNPRHKITKRGQNVTFRCDPISEHNRLYWYRQTLGQGPEFLTYFQNEAQLEKSRLLSDRFSAERPKGSFSTLEIQRTEQGDSAMYLCASSYTGTDQPQHFGDGTRLSIL.

The V and J genes are TRBV5-1 and TRBJ2-1, with 7 bases lining up with TRBD2. Trimming cost V 0 bases and J 6 bases; bases outside gene matches: 0. Per germline, CDR1 SGHRS and CDR2 YFSETQ. CDR3 length: 13 residues. In DNA, the CDR3 is TGCGCCAGCAGCTTGGGCGGGAGCAATGAGCAGTTCTTC. It yields the protein CASSLGGSNEQFF.

This chain links TRBV4-2 with TRBJ2-5, with 8 bases fitting TRBD1. This CDR3 is 15 amino acids long. Losses at the gene ends were 1 base for V and 2 bases for J; bases not matched to a gene: 3. Germline V gives CDR1 LGHNA, CDR2 YNFKEQ. The CDR3 nucleotides are TGTGCCAGCAGCCAAGGTCGGACAGGGCAAGAGACCCAGTACTTC. Amino acids: CASSQGRTGQETQYF.

The chain combines TRBV19 with TRBJ1-5; tentatively, D is TRBD1 (6 bases). The CDR3 loop spans 15 amino acids. Germline lookup yields CDR1 LNHDA and CDR2 SQIVND (reference sequence). Trimming shortened V by 5 bases and J by 5 bases, and 16 bases separated the two germline ends. The CDR3 DNA sequence: TGTGCCAGTAGTGCCCGGGGGGCAGCTTATCAGCCCCAGCATTTT. Its protein product is CASSARGAAYQPQHF. Combining the CDR3 with reference TRBV19 and TRBJ1-5 gives the whole variable domain DGGITQSPKYLFRKEGQNVTLSCEQNLNHDAMYWYRQDPGQGLRLIYYSQIVNDFQKGDIAEGYSVSREKKESFPLTVTSAQKNPTAFYLCASSARGAAYQPQHFGDGTRLSIL.

The CDR3 DNA follows: TGTGCCTGGAGTGCTGGAGGCAGCTCCTACGAGCAGTACTTC. Its protein is CAWSAGGSSYEQYF. The chain is built from TRBV30 and TRBJ2-7; tentative D call: TRBD2 (5 bases). Deletions cut 1 base from V and 0 bases from J, with 10 bases between. The length of the CDR3 is 14 residues. Germline loops: CDR1 GTSNPN, CDR2 SVGIG (reference sequence).

This chain connects TRBV28 to TRBJ1-2; 7 bases agree with TRBD1. Germline lookup yields CDR1 MDHEN and CDR2 SYDVKM. Trimming cost V 6 bases and J 7 bases; bases outside gene matches: 17. This CDR3 has 16 amino acids. The chain's CDR3 is CASSRRGQRVVSGYTF. In DNA form, the CDR3 reads TGTGCCAGCAGCCGGAGGGGGCAGAGGGTCGTGAGTGGCTACACCTTC.

This chain joins TRBV5-6 and TRBJ2-3; TRBD2 agrees at 7 bases. The V and J ends lost 2 bases and 2 bases, in that order; junction bases with no gene match: 5. This CDR3 has 15 amino acids. Germline values: CDR1 SGHDT, CDR2 YYEEEE. CDR3 loop: CASSLGLAVTDTQYF. For the CDR3, the DNA is TGTGCCAGCAGCTTAGGTCTAGCGGTCACAGATACGCAGTATTTT.

V is TRBV4-3 and J is TRBJ1-1; 7 bases are shared with TRBD1. Unmatched junction bases numbered 8, after V lost 5 bases and J lost 5 bases. The CDR3 loop spans 14 amino acids. Germline V gives CDR1 LGHNA, CDR2 YSLEER. DNA for the CDR3: TGCGCCAGCAGCTCCCATGCAGGGGGGACTGAAGCTTTCTTT. Protein product: CASSSHAGGTEAFF.

V usage is TRBV19 and J usage is TRBJ1-2; 7 nucleotides match TRBD1. Per the germline V gene, CDR1 is LNHDA and CDR2 is SQIVND (reference sequence). This CDR3 is built from 15 residues. Germline trimming cut 6 bases from V and 7 bases from J; bases unmatched to any gene: 14. The CDR3 reads CASSELTGDRGGYTF. CDR3 coding DNA: TGTGCCAGTAGCGAACTTACAGGGGATCGTGGTGGCTACACCTTC.

V is TRBV5-1 and J is TRBJ1-3; possibly TRBD1 for D (5 bases). The CDR3 runs 14 residues. Between the trimmed V and J ends, which lost 0 bases and 3 bases, there was a span of 7 bases. The germline V gene has CDR1 SGHRS and CDR2 YFSETQ. This chain's CDR3 is CASSLEGVGNTIYF. The CDR3 coding sequence is TGCGCCAGCAGCTTGGAAGGGGTTGGAAACACCATATATTTT.

The rearrangement links TRBV5-1 to TRBJ2-5, with 7 bases lining up with TRBD1. Per the germline V gene, CDR1 is SGHRS and CDR2 is YFSETQ. V dropped 1 base and J dropped 4; count of bases not matched to a gene: 7. The CDR3 contains 15 residues. In nucleotides, the CDR3 is TGCGCCAGCAGCTTGATCACGACAGGGAGAGAGACCCAGTACTTC. Translated, it gives CASSLITTGRETQYF.